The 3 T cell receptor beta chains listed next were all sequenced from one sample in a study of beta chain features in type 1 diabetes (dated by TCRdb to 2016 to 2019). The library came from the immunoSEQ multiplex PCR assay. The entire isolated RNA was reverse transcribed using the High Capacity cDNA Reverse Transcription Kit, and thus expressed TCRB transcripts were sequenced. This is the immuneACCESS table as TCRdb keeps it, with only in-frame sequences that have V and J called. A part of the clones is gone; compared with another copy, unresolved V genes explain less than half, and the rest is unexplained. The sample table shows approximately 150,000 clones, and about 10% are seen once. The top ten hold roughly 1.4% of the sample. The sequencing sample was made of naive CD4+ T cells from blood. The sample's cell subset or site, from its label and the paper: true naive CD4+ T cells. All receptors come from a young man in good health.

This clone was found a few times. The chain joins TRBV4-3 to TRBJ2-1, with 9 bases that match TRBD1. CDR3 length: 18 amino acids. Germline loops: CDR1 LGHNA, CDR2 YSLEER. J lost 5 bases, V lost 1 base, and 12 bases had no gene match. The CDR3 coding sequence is TGCGCCAGCAGCCAAGCTTTAACCGGGACAGGGTACAACAATGAGCAGTTCTTC. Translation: CASSQALTGTGYNNEQFF.

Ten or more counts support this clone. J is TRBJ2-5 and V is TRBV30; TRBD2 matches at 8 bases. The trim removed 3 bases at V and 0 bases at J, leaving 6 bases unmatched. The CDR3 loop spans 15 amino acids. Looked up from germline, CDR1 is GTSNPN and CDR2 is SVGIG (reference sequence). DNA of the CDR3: TGTGCCTGGAGGGCGGGCGGGGGGTACCAAGAGACCCAGTACTTC. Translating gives CAWRAGGGYQETQYF.

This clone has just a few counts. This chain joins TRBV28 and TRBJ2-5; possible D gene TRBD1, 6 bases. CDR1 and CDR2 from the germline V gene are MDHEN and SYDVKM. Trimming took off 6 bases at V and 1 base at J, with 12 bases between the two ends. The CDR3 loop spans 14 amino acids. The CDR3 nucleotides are TGTGCCAGCAGCCTAGGGACAACCCAAGAGACCCAGTACTTC. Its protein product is CASSLGTTQETQYF.